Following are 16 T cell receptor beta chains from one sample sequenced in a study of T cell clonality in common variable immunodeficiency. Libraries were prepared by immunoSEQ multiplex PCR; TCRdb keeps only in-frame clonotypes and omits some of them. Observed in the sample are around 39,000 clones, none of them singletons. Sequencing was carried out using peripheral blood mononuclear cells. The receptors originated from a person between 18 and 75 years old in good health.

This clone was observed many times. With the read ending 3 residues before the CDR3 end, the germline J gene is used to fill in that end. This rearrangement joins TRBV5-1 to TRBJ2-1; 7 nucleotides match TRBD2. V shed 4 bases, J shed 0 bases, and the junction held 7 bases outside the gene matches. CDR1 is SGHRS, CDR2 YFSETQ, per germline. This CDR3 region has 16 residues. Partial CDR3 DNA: TGCGCCAGCAGCGCCCTAGCGGCCTCCTCCTACAATGAG. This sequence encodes CASSALAASSYNE. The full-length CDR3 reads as CASSALAASSYNEQFF.

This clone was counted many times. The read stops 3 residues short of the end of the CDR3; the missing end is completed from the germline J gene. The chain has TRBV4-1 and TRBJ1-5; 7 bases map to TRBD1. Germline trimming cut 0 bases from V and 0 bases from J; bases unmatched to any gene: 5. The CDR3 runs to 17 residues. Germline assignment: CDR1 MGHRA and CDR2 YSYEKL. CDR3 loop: CASSQEPGQASNQPQHF. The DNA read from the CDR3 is TGCGCCAGCAGCCAAGAGCCCGGACAGGCTAGCAATCAGCCC.

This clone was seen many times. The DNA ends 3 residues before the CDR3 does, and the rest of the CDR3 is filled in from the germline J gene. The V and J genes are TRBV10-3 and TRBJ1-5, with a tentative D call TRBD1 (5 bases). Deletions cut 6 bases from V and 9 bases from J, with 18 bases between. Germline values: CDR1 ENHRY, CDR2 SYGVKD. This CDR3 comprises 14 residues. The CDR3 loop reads CAISEGLQDPPQHF. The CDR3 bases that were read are TGTGCCATCAGCGAGGGACTCCAAGACCCGCCC.

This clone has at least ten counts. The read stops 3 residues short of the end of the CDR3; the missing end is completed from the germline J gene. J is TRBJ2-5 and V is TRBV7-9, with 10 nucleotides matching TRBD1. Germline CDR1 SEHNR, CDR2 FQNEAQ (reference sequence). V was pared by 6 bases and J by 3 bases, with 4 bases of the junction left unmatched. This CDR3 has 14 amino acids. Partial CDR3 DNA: TGTGCCAGCAGGCCGGGACAGGGGAAAGAGACC. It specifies CASRPGQGKET. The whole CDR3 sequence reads CASRPGQGKETQYF.

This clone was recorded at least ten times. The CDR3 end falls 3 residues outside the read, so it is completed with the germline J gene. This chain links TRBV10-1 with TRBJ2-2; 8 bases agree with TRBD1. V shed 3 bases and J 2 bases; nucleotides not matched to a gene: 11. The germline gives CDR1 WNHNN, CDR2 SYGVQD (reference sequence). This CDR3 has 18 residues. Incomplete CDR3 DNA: TGCGCCAGCAGTGAATCGAGTCGGACAGGGAACAACACCGGGGAG. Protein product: CASSESSRTGNNTGE. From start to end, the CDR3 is CASSESSRTGNNTGELFF.

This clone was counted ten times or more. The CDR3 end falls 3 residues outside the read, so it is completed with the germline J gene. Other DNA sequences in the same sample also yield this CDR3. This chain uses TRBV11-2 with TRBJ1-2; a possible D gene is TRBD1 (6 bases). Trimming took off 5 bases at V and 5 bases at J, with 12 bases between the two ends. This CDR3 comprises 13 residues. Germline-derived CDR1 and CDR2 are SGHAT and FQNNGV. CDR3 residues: CASSPGARYGYTF. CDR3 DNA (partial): TGTGCCAGCAGCCCAGGGGCGCGGTATGGC.

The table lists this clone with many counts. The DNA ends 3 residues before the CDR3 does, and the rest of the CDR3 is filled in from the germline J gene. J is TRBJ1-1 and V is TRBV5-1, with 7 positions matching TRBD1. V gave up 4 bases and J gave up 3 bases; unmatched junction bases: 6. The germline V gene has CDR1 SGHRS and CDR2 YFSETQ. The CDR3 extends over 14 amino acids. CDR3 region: CASSVDRDYTEAFF. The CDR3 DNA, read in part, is TGCGCCAGCAGCGTAGACAGGGACTACACTGAA.

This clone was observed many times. The sequenced CDR3 bases are TGTGCCAGCTCACCTCCGGGTTTCGAGCAAGAGACC. This sequence encodes CASSPPGFEQET. The full-length CDR3 reads as CASSPPGFEQETQYF. The rearrangement joins TRBV18 to TRBJ2-5; D is uncertain. The read ends 3 residues early relative to the CDR3; the germline J gene fills the gap. The CDR3 sequence is 15 residues long. Trimming removed 3 bases from V and 2 bases from J, with 13 bases in between. From germline, CDR1 is KGHSH and CDR2 LQKENI.

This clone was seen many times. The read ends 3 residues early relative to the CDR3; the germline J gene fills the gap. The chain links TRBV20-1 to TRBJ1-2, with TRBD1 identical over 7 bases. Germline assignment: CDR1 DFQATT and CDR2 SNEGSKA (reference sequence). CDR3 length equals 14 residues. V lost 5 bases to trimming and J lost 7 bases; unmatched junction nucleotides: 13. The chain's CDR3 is CSAQPGQRAIGYTF. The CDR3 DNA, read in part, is TGCAGTGCTCAGCCGGGACAGAGGGCTATTGGC.

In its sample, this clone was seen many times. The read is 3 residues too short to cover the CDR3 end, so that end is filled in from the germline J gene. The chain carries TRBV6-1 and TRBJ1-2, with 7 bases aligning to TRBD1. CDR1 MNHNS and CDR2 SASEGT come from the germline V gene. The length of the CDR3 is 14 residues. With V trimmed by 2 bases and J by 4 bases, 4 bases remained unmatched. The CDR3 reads CASSEKWDSYGYTF. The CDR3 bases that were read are TGTGCCAGCAGTGAAAAGTGGGACAGCTATGGC.

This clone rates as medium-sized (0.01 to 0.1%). CDR3 sequence: CASSQDSGLGSPLHF. The covered CDR3 bases are TGCGCCAGCAGCCAAGATTCAGGGTTGGGTTCACCC. The rearrangement uses TRBV4-1 and TRBJ1-6; TRBD1 might be the D (5 bases). The sequenced fragment ends 3 residues before the CDR3 boundary, so the rest is inferred from the germline J gene. The CDR3 is made up of 15 amino acids. Trimming shortened V by 0 bases and J by 9 bases, and 12 bases separated the two germline ends. Germline CDR1 MGHRA, CDR2 YSYEKL.

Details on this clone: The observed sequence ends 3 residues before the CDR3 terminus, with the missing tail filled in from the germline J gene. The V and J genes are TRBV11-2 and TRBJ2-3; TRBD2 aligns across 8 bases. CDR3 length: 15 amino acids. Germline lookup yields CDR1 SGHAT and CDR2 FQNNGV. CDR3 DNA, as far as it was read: TGTGCCAGCAGCTTAGATCGCCGGGGGGGAGGGACG. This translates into CASSLDRRGGGT. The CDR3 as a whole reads CASSLDRRGGGTQYF.

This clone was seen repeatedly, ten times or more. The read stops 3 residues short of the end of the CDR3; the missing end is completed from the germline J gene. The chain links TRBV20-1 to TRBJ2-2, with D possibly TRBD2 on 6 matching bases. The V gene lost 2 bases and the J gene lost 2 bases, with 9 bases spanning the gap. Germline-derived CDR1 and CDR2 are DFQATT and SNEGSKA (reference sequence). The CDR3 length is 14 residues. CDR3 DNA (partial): TGCAGTGCTAGACCTGGACTAAACACCGGGGAG. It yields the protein CSARPGLNTGE. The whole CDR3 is CSARPGLNTGELFF.

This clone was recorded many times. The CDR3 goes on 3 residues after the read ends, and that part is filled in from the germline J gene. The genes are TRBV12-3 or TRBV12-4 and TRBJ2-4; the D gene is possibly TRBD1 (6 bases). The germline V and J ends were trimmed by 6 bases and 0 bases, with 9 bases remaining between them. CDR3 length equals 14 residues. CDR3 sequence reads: CASSDRLAKNIQYF. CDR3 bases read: TGTGCCAGCAGCGACAGGTTAGCCAAAAACATT.

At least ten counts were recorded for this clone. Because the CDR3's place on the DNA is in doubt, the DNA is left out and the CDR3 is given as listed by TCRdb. CDR3: CASSSSDRSTQPQHF. The gene calls are TRBV12-3 or TRBV12-4 and TRBJ1-5; the table's D call of TRBD1 was not tested on the DNA. From its first to its last residue, the CDR3 has 15 amino acids.

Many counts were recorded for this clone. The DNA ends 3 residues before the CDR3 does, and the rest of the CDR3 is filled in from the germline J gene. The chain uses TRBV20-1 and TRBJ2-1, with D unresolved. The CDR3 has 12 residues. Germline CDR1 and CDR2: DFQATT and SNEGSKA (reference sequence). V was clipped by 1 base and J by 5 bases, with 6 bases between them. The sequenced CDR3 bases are TGCAGTGCTAGAGTCCCCAACAATGAG. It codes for CSARVPNNE. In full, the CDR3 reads CSARVPNNEQFF.